The clone carrying this T cell receptor beta chain is labeled as large. Trimming pared 4 bases from V and 5 bases from J, leaving 12 bases between. This CDR3 has 14 amino acids. The germline gives CDR1 SGHAT, CDR2 FQNNGV. These data belong to a study of spatial heterogeneity in lung cancer. Time point reported: sample taken at primary tumor resection. MiXCR, applied by TCRdb to the 5' RACE reads, yields one record per CDR3 protein. The sample comprises 2,000 to 2,500 distinct CDR3 sequences, around 2.1% of which are singletons, and more than 15% rests with the top ten. The chain carries TRBV11-2 and TRBJ1-5; D not resolved. The sample was normal lung tissue next to the tumor, taken at surgery. The origin of this receptor is a male donor with early-stage non-small cell lung cancer. This CDR3 reads CASSSLNSYQPQHF. The CDR3 DNA reads TGTGCCAGCAGCTCACTAAACTCGTATCAGCCCCAGCATTTT. Full variable domain (outside the CDR3, taken from reference TRBV11-2 and TRBJ1-5): EAGVAQSPRYKIIEKRQSVAFWCNPISGHATLYWYQQILGQGPKLLIQFQNNGVVDDSQLPKDRFSAERLKGVDSTLKIQPAKLEDSAVYLCASSSLNSYQPQHFGDGTRLSIL.